Listed below are T cell receptor beta chains from one sample, sequenced in a study of blood T cells in healthy people across ages. Using its own MiXCR run on the 5' RACE reads, TCRdb lists one record per CDR3 protein. The table shows more than 1,000,000 distinct CDR3 sequences, with roughly 24% occurring only once. These data were also filed under a second study, of T cells of mothers and their children.

Sequencing was done on a sample of blood. The receptors were sampled from a girl aged 2 to 9 in good health. CDR3s include the opening cysteine and the closing phenylalanine or tryptophan. A D gene is named only where the DNA matches it firmly. Clone size is shown for a subset of rows, as once, few, many or a class of expanded clone.

abundance	d_gene	v_gene	j_gene	CDR3nt	CDR3aa
.	TRBD2	TRBV7-9	TRBJ2-1	TGTGCCAGCAGCACACCCCTAAGCGGGAGCAACTACAATGAGCAGTTCTTC	CASSTPLSGSNYNEQFF
.	.	TRBV3-1	TRBJ1-1	TGTGCCAGCAGCCAGTCTAACAGGTTGGAAGCTTTCTTT	CASSQSNRLEAFF
once	.	TRBV7-6	TRBJ2-7	TGTGCCAGCAGCAAAACGGTTACCTACGAGCAGTACTTC	CASSKTVTYEQYF
.	.	TRBV20-1	TRBJ1-2	TGCAGCTGTCCCGGGGCAGTGGGAGGCTACACCTTC	CSCPGAVGGYTF
few	.	TRBV6-5	TRBJ2-7	TGTGCCAGCAGCCCCGGTTTGAGCGAGCAGTACTTC	CASSPGLSEQYF
.	TRBD2	TRBV6-2/TRBV6-3	TRBJ2-4	TGTGCCAGCAGACCGGGACTAGCGGGGGAAATTCAGTACTTC	CASRPGLAGEIQYF
few	.	TRBV29-1	TRBJ2-1	TGCAGCTCTAATCTTCCCCAGGGGAGCTCCTACAATGAGCAGTTCTTC	CSSNLPQGSSYNEQFF
.	.	TRBV7-9	TRBJ2-7	TGTGCCAGCAGCCCTACCCAAGGGGAATCCTACGAGCAGTACTTC	CASSPTQGESYEQYF
once	.	TRBV4-2	TRBJ2-3	TGTGCCAGCAGCCAAGCGGAGGGGGGGGATACGCAGTATTTT	CASSQAEGGDTQYF
few	.	TRBV2	TRBJ1-1	TGTGCCAGCAGTGTGTTCCTGAACACTGAAGCTTTCTTT	CASSVFLNTEAFF
.	TRBD1	TRBV29-1	TRBJ2-7	TGCAGCGTTCCGGGACAGGGGCACTACGAGCAGTACTTC	CSVPGQGHYEQYF
.	.	TRBV28	TRBJ2-1	TGTGCCAGCAGTTTCTATCATCGGGGCTCGTACAATGAGCAGTTCTTC	CASSFYHRGSYNEQFF
.	.	TRBV4-3	TRBJ1-4	TGCGCCAGCAGCCAAGAATTGGGATTAGGGGAAAAACTGTTTTTT	CASSQELGLGEKLFF
.	.	TRBV29-1	TRBJ1-1	TGCAGCGTCCAACGGCTGGACACTGAAGCTTTCTTT	CSVQRLDTEAFF
few	.	TRBV20-1	TRBJ1-1	TGCAGTGCTAGAGATAGGCGGGGGGACACTGAAGCTTTCTTT	CSARDRRGDTEAFF